These T cell receptor beta chains were read from a single sample in a study of radiotherapy plus CTLA-4 blockade in lung cancer. Repertoires were generated with immunoSEQ multiplex PCR, while TCRdb's copy carries only in-frame clones and drops some. The sample yields under 55,000 clones, approximately 79% seen once. Sequencing used peripheral blood, obtained from a patient treated with radiotherapy plus ipilimumab. The origin of the receptors is a human donor with non-small cell lung cancer who had a partial response to radiotherapy plus ipilimumab. Each CDR3 is given with its conserved first and last residue. A D gene is named only where the DNA matches it firmly. Some rows mark clone size as missing; the rest say once, few, many or name a class of expanded clone.

v_gene	j_gene	abundance	d_gene	CDR3nt	CDR3aa
TRBV10-3	TRBJ1-2	.	TRBD1	TGTGCCATCAGTGATAATGGACAGGGGAAGGCGGGAGGCTACACCTTC	CAISDNGQGKAGGYTF
TRBV5-1	TRBJ2-7	few	.	TGCGCCAGCAGCTTCGGGCACAGGGAAACCTACGAGCAGTACTTC	CASSFGHRETYEQYF
TRBV6-5	TRBJ2-3	few	TRBD2	TGTGCCAGCAGGATCTCTAGCGGGGGCACAGATACGCAGTATTTT	CASRISSGGTDTQYF
TRBV7-6	TRBJ2-1	.	TRBD1	TGTGCCAGCAGCCACCACAGGGGGTCTAATGAGCAGTTCTTC	CASSHHRGSNEQFF
TRBV11-1	TRBJ2-7	.	TRBD1	TGTGCCAGCAGCTCCGACAGGGTACACGAGCAGTACTTC	CASSSDRVHEQYF
TRBV5-4	TRBJ2-1	few	TRBD2	TGTGCCAGCAGCTTGGACGTGCGGGGGGACAATGAGCAGTTCTTC	CASSLDVRGDNEQFF
TRBV20-1	TRBJ2-1	once	TRBD1	TGCAGTGCGCCGACCGGGACAGCAACTTTCTTC	CSAPTGTATFF
TRBV9	TRBJ2-7	.	.	TGTGCCAGCAGCGTTCAGGGAACCAGCTCCTACGAGCAGTACTTC	CASSVQGTSSYEQYF
TRBV6-5	TRBJ2-1	.	.	TGTGCCAGCAGTTACGAACCTCGGGACAAAGAGCAGTTCTTC	CASSYEPRDKEQFF
TRBV19	TRBJ2-7	.	.	TGTGCCAGTAGTATCAGGGTCCCCTCCTACGAGCAGTACTTC	CASSIRVPSYEQYF
TRBV6-5	TRBJ2-7	few	.	TGTGCCACGGGCGGGGCCGAGCAGTACTTC	CATGGAEQYF
TRBV25-1	TRBJ1-1	.	TRBD1	TGTGCCAGCAGTGTCGGGACAGGGGACACTGAAGCTTTCTTT	CASSVGTGDTEAFF
TRBV5-1	TRBJ1-1	.	.	TGCGCCAGCAGCTTGGAGCGGATCCCGAACACTGAAGCTTTCTTT	CASSLERIPNTEAFF
TRBV7-3	TRBJ2-1	.	TRBD2	TGTGCCAGCAGCCCCTGGACTAGCGGGAGGACTGGGCACTACAATGAGCAGTTCTTC	CASSPWTSGRTGHYNEQFF
TRBV9	TRBJ1-6	.	TRBD1	TGTGCCAGCAGCGTAGGGGCCCCGGGACAGATCGATTCACCCCTCCACTTT	CASSVGAPGQIDSPLHF
TRBV5-5	TRBJ2-5	once	.	TGTGCCAGCAACTCAGGCTCAACAGAGACCCAGTACTTC	CASNSGSTETQYF
TRBV9	TRBJ2-7	.	TRBD1	TGTGCCAGCAGCGTAGACGGACAGGGTTTACGCGAGCAGTACTTC	CASSVDGQGLREQYF